Listed below are T cell receptor beta chains from one sample, sequenced in a study of regulatory T cells in long-lasting Graves disease. MiXCR, run by TCRdb on the multiplex PCR reads, gives a single entry per CDR3 protein. The table lists 400,000 to 550,000 distinct CDR3 sequences, around 15% of them singletons. The same data also contributed to another study, on T cells in Graves' hyperthyroidism and ophthalmopathy.

Sequences were derived from peripheral blood mononuclear cells (PBMCs), sampled at new diagnosis, from a patient treated with antithyroid drugs. Receptor source: a woman aged 18-29 years with Graves disease. The CDR3 runs from the conserved cysteine through the conserved F or W. D genes are given only for firm matches. For some rows the clone size is stated as once, few or many, or as a class when expanded; others skip it.

TRBJ2-1,TRBD2,TRBV15,many,CATSRDGTSGRNEQFF,TGTGCCACCAGCAGAGACGGGACTAGCGGGAGAAATGAGCAGTTCTTC
TRBJ2-1,TRBD2,TRBV19,-,CASRSGLAGSSYNEQFF,TGTGCCAGTAGATCGGGGCTAGCGGGAAGCTCCTACAATGAGCAGTTCTTC
TRBJ2-3,TRBD2,TRBV27,many,CASSSRLAGGDTQYF,TGTGCCAGCAGTTCACGACTAGCGGGGGGGGATACGCAGTATTTT
TRBJ2-1,TRBD2,TRBV28,many,CAISSSGAQHEQFF,TGTGCCATTTCTTCTAGCGGAGCTCAACATGAGCAGTTCTTC
TRBJ1-6,-,TRBV7-2,-,CASSLVLGSPLHF,TGTGCCAGCAGCTTAGTATTGGGTTCACCCCTCCACTTT
TRBJ2-3,-,TRBV7-9,-,CASSGDTQYF,TGTGCCAGTTCCGGGGATACGCAGTATTTT
TRBJ2-3,-,TRBV20-1,few,CSAHGGAGDTQYF,TGCAGTGCACACGGGGGCGCGGGAGATACGCAGTATTTT
TRBJ2-2,-,TRBV6-1,few,CASSEEGYRGVNTGELFF,TGTGCCAGCAGTGAAGAAGGATATAGGGGGGTGAACACCGGGGAGCTGTTTTTT
TRBJ1-1,TRBD1,TRBV6-1,few,CASIVRTGGGTEAFF,TGTGCCAGCATCGTTAGGACAGGGGGCGGCACTGAAGCTTTCTTT
TRBJ2-1,TRBD2,TRBV30,many,CAWSSRLAGVNEQFF,TGTGCCTGGAGCTCGAGACTAGCGGGAGTGAATGAGCAGTTCTTC
TRBJ2-1,-,TRBV7-2,many,CASSLMGYNEQFF,TGTGCCAGCAGCTTAATGGGCTACAATGAGCAGTTCTTC
TRBJ2-1,-,TRBV7-2,few,CASSLEPGTYNEQFF,TGTGCCAGCAGCTTAGAGCCGGGAACGTACAATGAGCAGTTCTTC
TRBJ2-7,TRBD1,TRBV30,many,CAWSEDRWGYEQYF,TGTGCCTGGAGTGAGGACAGGTGGGGGTACGAGCAGTACTTC
TRBJ2-2,-,TRBV24-1,many,CATSHLYAGELFF,TGTGCCACCAGCCATCTTTATGCCGGGGAGCTGTTTTTT
TRBJ2-4,-,TRBV2,-,CASSDSEPYPKNIQYF,TGTGCCAGCAGTGATAGTGAGCCCTATCCCAAAAACATTCAGTACTTC
TRBJ1-1,-,TRBV11-1,many,CASSLGITEAFF,TGTGCCAGCAGCTTGGGGATCACTGAAGCTTTCTTT
TRBJ2-1,TRBD2,TRBV6-1,-,CASSEREEPYNEQFF,TGTGCCAGCAGTGAGCGGGAGGAACCCTACAATGAGCAGTTCTTC
TRBJ2-5,TRBD1,TRBV10-3,-,CAISESAGQGEETQYF,TGTGCCATCAGTGAGTCTGCGGGACAGGGGGAAGAGACCCAGTACTTC
TRBJ1-1,-,TRBV18,few,CASSPLLGTEAFF,TGTGCCAGCTCACCACTATTGGGCACTGAAGCTTTCTTT
TRBJ2-7,TRBD1,TRBV5-1,many,CASSPGTGEAEQYF,TGCGCCAGCAGCCCGGGGACAGGGGAAGCCGAGCAGTACTTC
TRBJ2-3,-,TRBV27,many,CASSLSTGNTQYF,TGTGCCAGCAGTTTATCGACGGGTAACACGCAGTATTTT
TRBJ2-7,TRBD1,TRBV27,-,CASSLSRGQGNEQYF,TGTGCCAGCAGTTTATCCCGCGGACAGGGGAACGAGCAGTACTTC
TRBJ2-3,-,TRBV7-3,many,CASSFGVGEATDTQYF,TGTGCCAGCAGCTTTGGCGTGGGAGAGGCGACAGATACGCAGTATTTT
TRBJ2-2,-,TRBV11-3,-,CASSLGMSSGELFF,TGTGCCAGCAGCTTAGGGATGAGTTCCGGGGAGCTGTTTTTT
TRBJ2-7,TRBD1,TRBV7-6,few,CASSPTGNRYEQYF,TGTGCCAGCAGTCCGACAGGGAATCGCTACGAGCAGTACTTC
TRBJ2-1,-,TRBV6-2/TRBV6-3,few,CATIAVPSYNEQFF,TGTGCCACGATCGCGGTCCCCTCCTACAATGAGCAGTTCTTC
TRBJ2-7,-,TRBV29-1,few,CSVVFRGISYEQYF,TGCAGCGTTGTTTTCCGGGGGATATCCTACGAGCAGTACTTC
TRBJ2-1,-,TRBV3-1,few,CASSQVAGIYNEQFF,TGTGCCAGCAGCCAAGTGGCGGGTATCTACAATGAGCAGTTCTTC
TRBJ1-1,TRBD1,TRBV19,many,CASRDREYTEAFF,TGTGCCAGTAGGGACAGGGAATACACTGAAGCTTTCTTT
TRBJ2-5,-,TRBV7-2,many,CASSQHTRFPETQYF,TGTGCCAGCAGCCAACATACTAGGTTCCCAGAGACCCAGTACTTC
TRBJ2-7,-,TRBV5-1,many,CASSNRDNTYEQYF,TGCGCCAGCAGCAACCGGGACAACACCTACGAGCAGTACTTC
TRBJ2-1,-,TRBV20-1,many,CSASFWSWDNEQFF,TGCAGTGCTAGTTTCTGGAGTTGGGACAATGAGCAGTTCTTC
TRBJ2-2,-,TRBV28,many,CASSQGRRGGTGELFF,TGTGCCAGCAGCCAAGGGAGACGGGGAGGCACCGGGGAGCTGTTTTTT
TRBJ1-2,-,TRBV6-1,few,CASSTTENYGYTF,TGTGCCAGCAGTACGACTGAAAACTATGGCTACACCTTC
TRBJ2-7,-,TRBV10-3,many,CAISDPGTSTYEQYF,TGTGCCATCAGTGATCCCGGGACTTCAACCTACGAGCAGTACTTC
TRBJ2-1,-,TRBV19,-,CASMGGAGTPTLVEQFF,TGTGCCAGTATGGGCGGGGCGGGGACTCCCACTCTTGTTGAGCAGTTCTTC
TRBJ2-2,TRBD2,TRBV7-9,-,CASSSGLAAGNTGELFF,TGTGCCAGCAGCTCCGGACTAGCGGCCGGGAACACCGGGGAGCTGTTTTTT
TRBJ2-7,TRBD2,TRBV2,many,CASSDGLAAYEQYF,TGTGCCAGCAGTGATGGACTAGCGGCATACGAGCAGTACTTC
TRBJ1-2,-,TRBV30,many,CAWSLGSLNYGYTF,TGTGCCTGGAGCCTTGGGAGTCTAAACTATGGCTACACCTTC
TRBJ1-1,-,TRBV6-1,few,CASSEKRNTEAFF,TGTGCCAGCAGCGAGAAGAGGAACACTGAAGCTTTCTTT
TRBJ2-5,TRBD2,TRBV12-3/TRBV12-4,-,CASSGGTSGSKETQYF,TGTGCCAGCAGTGGGGGGACTAGCGGGAGTAAAGAGACCCAGTACTTC
TRBJ1-5,-,TRBV20-1,few,CSARAGRIGPQHF,TGCAGTGCTAGAGCGGGACGGATAGGGCCCCAGCATTTT
TRBJ2-7,TRBD1,TRBV27,many,CASSLSGGAGHTEQYF,TGTGCCAGCAGTTTATCAGGGGGCGCGGGTCATACCGAGCAGTACTTC
TRBJ2-2,-,TRBV7-3,few,CASSSQSGGELFF,TGTGCCAGCAGCTCGCAAAGCGGCGGGGAGCTGTTTTTT
TRBJ2-7,-,TRBV27,few,CASQGSGTYEQYF,TGTGCCAGCCAGGGATCGGGCACCTACGAGCAGTACTTC
TRBJ2-1,-,TRBV7-2,few,CASSLGFGSSYNEQFF,TGTGCCAGCAGCTTAGGGTTCGGTAGCTCCTACAATGAGCAGTTCTTC
TRBJ2-5,TRBD2,TRBV11-1,few,CASSSPFGLAGYQETQYF,TGTGCCAGCAGCTCCCCCTTCGGACTAGCGGGGTACCAAGAGACCCAGTACTTC
TRBJ2-7,TRBD1,TRBV30,-,CAWNRDRGHEQYF,TGTGCCTGGAACCGGGACAGGGGACACGAGCAGTACTTC
TRBJ1-3,-,TRBV11-2,few,CASSLSRGDGNTIYF,TGTGCCAGCAGCTTAAGCAGGGGTGATGGAAACACCATATATTTT
TRBJ2-3,TRBD2,TRBV2,many,CASRTSGRADTQYF,TGTGCCAGCAGAACTAGCGGGAGGGCAGATACGCAGTATTTT
TRBJ2-3,TRBD2,TRBV7-2,-,CASSASGASTDTQYF,TGTGCCAGCAGCGCTAGCGGGGCTAGCACAGATACGCAGTATTTT
TRBJ2-7,-,TRBV3-1,many,CASSQRVLGVEQYF,TGTGCCAGCAGCCAAAGAGTGCTCGGGGTCGAGCAGTACTTC
TRBJ2-2,TRBD1,TRBV6-5,-,CASSYSVTGDTGELFF,TGTGCCAGCAGTTACTCTGTGACAGGGGACACCGGGGAGCTGTTTTTT